Listed here are 10 T cell receptor beta chains from one sample, sequenced in a study of tumor-infiltrating lymphocytes in primary liver carcinoma. Unsorted whole blood served as the source of blood RNA, and germline DNA was extracted as well. From approximately 450 ng total RNA, TCR beta cDNA was generated with a primer in the constant region. What produced the TCR beta libraries was three nested multiplex PCR rounds using slightly modified ARM-PCR. For 10 cycles apiece, the opening two PCR rounds ran with TRBV1-TRBV30 forward primers and a C-beta reverse primer. TCRdb re-called the multiplex PCR reads through MiXCR, storing one row per CDR3 protein. Of fewer than 400,000 distinct CDR3 sequences detected, about 50% appear once; the ten largest clones hold 17%. Source material: peripheral blood. The receptors were gathered from a woman between 25 and 40 years old with primary liver carcinoma and hepatitis B virus infection.

In regard to this clonotype: A read error may explain this, as a much larger clone is one base away. The rearrangement joins TRBV11-2 to TRBJ2-1, with 9 bases lining up with TRBD2. The CDR3 is made up of 21 amino acids. Germline V gene data show CDR1 as SGHAT and CDR2 as FQNNGV. The CDR3 region has the DNA TGTGCCAGCACCACACCCATAGGGGGGGCGCCGGGACTAGCTGGAGACAATGAGGAGTTCTTC. This sequence encodes CASTTPIGGAPGLAGDNEEFF.

This sequence joins TRBV30 and TRBJ1-3; D may be TRBD1 (5 bases). V was shortened by 3 bases and J by 0 bases, with 15 bases between the two germline ends. This CDR3 is built from 16 residues. The germline CDR1 and CDR2 sequences are GTSNPN and SVGIG (reference sequence). CDR3 nucleotide sequence: TGTGCCTGGAGCCTAGACAGCCCAAGCTCTGGAAACACCATATATTTT. As protein: CAWSLDSPSSGNTIYF.

The chain links TRBV7-9 to TRBJ2-7; the D gene is possibly TRBD1 (6 bases). V lost 7 bases to trimming and J lost 0 bases, with 19 bases between them. The CDR3 is 16 amino acids. Germline V gives CDR1 SEHNR, CDR2 FQNEAQ (reference sequence). The CDR3 DNA reads as TGTGCCAGCACCACAGGGCAATCGGAAGGCTCCTACGAGCAGTACTTC. It codes for CASTTGQSEGSYEQYF.

There are many counts of this clonotype. The V gene is TRBV5-6, the J gene TRBJ2-3; D unresolved. The CDR3 length is 13 residues. The V gene's germline CDR1 is SGHDT and CDR2 YYEEEE. Between the trimmed V and J ends, which lost 0 bases and 9 bases, there was a span of 11 bases. The CDR3 here is CASSLAASKTQYF. The CDR3 bases are TGTGCCAGCAGCTTGGCGGCCAGCAAAACGCAGTATTTT.

This clonotype was counted a single time. A much more abundant neighbour one base away suggests this may be a read error. This CDR3 is CASSPTPLAQGTQYF. CDR3 DNA sequence: TGTGCCAGCAGTCCCACCCCGCTCGCCCAAGGGACCCAGTACTTC. The chain is built from TRBV12-3 or TRBV12-4 and TRBJ2-5; unclear D gene. This CDR3 spans 15 amino acids.

The rearrangement uses TRBV4-1 and TRBJ2-5; 7 bases are a match to TRBD2. Trimming at V came to 0 bases and at J to 5 bases, leaving 9 bases not matched to a gene. The CDR3 extends over 16 amino acids. CDR1 and CDR2 (germline): MGHRA, YSYEKL. CDR3 residues: CASSQDGGGPKETQYF. The CDR3 region has the DNA TGCGCCAGCAGCCAAGATGGGGGAGGGCCAAAGGAGACCCAGTACTTC.

As concerns this clonotype: Sequence at one end of the junction differs from germline and may be a read error. Written as DNA, the CDR3 is TGCGCCAGCAGCCACAGGGGGGGCTCTACTGAAGCTCTCTTT. The encoded protein is CASSHRGGSTEALF. V is TRBV4-1 and J is TRBJ1-1, with TRBD1 matching 7 bases. CDR3 length: 14 residues. CDR1 MGHRA and CDR2 YSYEKL come from the germline V gene.

This clonotype was seen more than once but under ten times. Being one base from a much bigger clone, this may be a read error. Lacking the conserved final phenylalanine or tryptophan, this CDR3 likely reflects a read error. The V and J genes are TRBV4-3 and TRBJ1-1; possibly TRBD1 for D (5 bases). V gave up 5 bases and J gave up 3 bases, with 16 bases separating them. The CDR3 contains 15 residues. Germline V gene lookup returns CDR1 LGHNA and CDR2 YSLEER. CDR3: CASSILFGGDTEAFS. The CDR3, as DNA: TGCGCCAGCAGCATTCTGTTCGGGGGGGACACTGAAGCTTTCTCT.

This chain connects TRBV12-5 to TRBJ2-3; the D gene is possibly TRBD2 (6 bases). The CDR3 is 14 residues long. Germline CDR1 LGHNT, CDR2 FRNRAP. This CDR3 is CVSGLGRVRDTQYF. The CDR3, as DNA: TGTGTTAGCGGTTTAGGGCGGGTAAGAGATACGCAGTATTTT.

The rearrangement uses TRBV9 and TRBJ1-4; no reliable D call. The CDR3 loop spans 15 amino acids. Germline values: CDR1 SGDLS, CDR2 YYNGEE. V was shortened by 0 bases and J by 0 bases, with 6 bases between the two germline ends. Here the CDR3 reads CASSVGQATNEKLFF. In nucleotides, the CDR3 is TGTGCCAGCAGCGTAGGGCAGGCAACTAATGAAAAACTGTTTTTT.